This TCR beta chain derives from a study of early T cells in non-severe SARS-CoV-2 infection (dated by TCRdb to the early 2020s). Study-level background: Because TCR sequencing was done on bulk RNA from unsorted whole blood, the alpha and beta chains could not be paired.

Broad study findings and their caveats: VDJdb matching was skewed toward anti-spike CD8 responses and likely underestimated virus-specific expansions by missing private and CD4 specificities.

This clonotype was recorded many times. Its antigen is currently not known. Base qualities are missing; no much larger clone stands one base away. The study was a case-control design nested within a healthcare worker cohort in London, UK, with weekly nasopharyngeal swab PCR tests and blood sampling. Healthcare workers were enrolled in the week of the UK lockdown, from 23 to 31 March 2020, and were followed every week for up to about 16 weeks. The CDR3 holds 16 amino acids from the cysteine to the phenylalanine. Only CDR3 DNA remains: 48 bases, in frame from the first base. V lost 1 base and J lost 0 bases; the stretch between them is 7 bases long. From a lookup of the germline V gene (reference sequence), CDR1 and CDR2 are MNHEY and SMNVEV. Receptor libraries were prepared by 5' RACE. Sequencing used a NextSeq 500. In the TCR library protocol, unique molecular identifiers were attached to individual cDNA molecules to correct for PCR bias and sequencing error. Sequencing covered both TCR alpha and beta chains, and within each sample the abundances of alpha and beta sequences were tightly co-correlated. As for the original processing: V gene, J gene and CDR3 annotation of TCR sequences was performed with Decombinator V4. Expanded TCRs were defined as changing significantly between any two time points under a Poisson model with p below 0.0001. TCR abundances were normalised to the total number of TCRs sequenced per sample and expressed as counts per million. MAIT TCRs were defined by TRAV1-2 paired with TRAJ12, TRAJ20 or TRAJ33, and iNKT TCRs by TRAV10 paired with TRAJ18. A search of VDJdb, accessed on 1 November 2021, was run for TCRs annotated to CMV, EBV and SARS-CoV-2, with TCRs annotated for multiple antigens excluded. TCRdb cleaned the public reads at Q25 with fastp, built clones with MiXCR and kept in-frame beta chains. Records with the same CDR3 protein are collapsed into one entry carrying the most frequent genes and DNA. The V and J calls were determined by TCRdb, not by the authors. This sample gives about 48,000 distinct CDR3 sequences in total; 7.7% of them show up just once. Of the sample, approximately 6.3% falls within the top ten clones.

This receptor chain uses TRBV27 and TRBJ2-6, and perhaps TRBD1 as D gene, on 6 matching bases. The origin of this receptor is an adult who was a healthcare worker with PCR-confirmed SARS-CoV-2 infection or an uninfected control (not recorded which). The sample comprised whole blood. The CDR3 here reads CASSLLQGSGANVLTF. The nucleotides read TGTGCCAGCAGTTTATTACAGGGCTCTGGGGCCAACGTCCTGACTTTC.